These 18 T cell receptor beta chains share one sample of origin, sequenced in a study of blood T cells in healthy people across ages (dated by TCRdb to 2013 to 2016). Library creation used 5' RACE. For sequencing, an Illumina HiSeq 2500 was employed. The second PCR ran for about 6 to 12 cycles and used a J-beta primer mix along with a sample-barcoded 5' primer. TCRdb ran its own pipeline on the public reads, namely fastp trimming at Q25 and MiXCR clone calling, and kept in-frame beta chains. Each entry is one CDR3 protein sequence, shown with its most common DNA and genes. The sample table contains just over 1 million distinct CDR3 sequences; only one count was recorded for 40% to 45% of them. Jointly, the top ten make up under 20% of the sample. The specimen was blood. The receptors stem from a woman aged 55-75 years in good health.

The sample holds many counts of this clonotype. The V and J genes are TRBV6-6 and TRBJ2-6; D unresolved. The CDR3 has 14 amino acids. V was clipped by 8 bases and J by 2 bases, with 10 bases between them. CDR1 is MNHNY, CDR2 SVGAGI, per germline (reference sequence). CDR3 DNA sequence: TGTGCCAGCCCCGGACCTACTGGGGCCAACGTCCTGACTTTC. Translating gives CASPGPTGANVLTF.

This sequence joins TRBV6-2 or TRBV6-3 and TRBJ2-7; D may be TRBD2 (7 bases). Germline V gene lookup returns CDR1 MNHEY and CDR2 SVGEGT. The CDR3 loop spans 17 amino acids. Trimming left V 0 bases short and J 0 bases short, with 15 bases between. In DNA form, the CDR3 reads TGTGCCAGCAGTTACTCCAGGCTAGCGGACAGCTCCTACGAGCAGTACTTC. It encodes CASSYSRLADSSYEQYF.

Only a few counts were recorded for this clonotype. The chain recombines TRBV6-1 with TRBJ2-7; 7 positions match TRBD1. Germline V lookup: CDR1 MNHNS, CDR2 SASEGT. The CDR3 length is 14 residues. J lost 2 bases, V lost 1 base, and 2 bases had no gene match. CDR3 DNA sequence: TGTGCCAGCAGTGAAGGGGACAGCACCTACGAGCAGTACTTC. Translated, it gives CASSEGDSTYEQYF.

The rearrangement uses TRBV27 and TRBJ2-3, with D tentatively TRBD1 or TRBD2 (5 bases each). Germline loops: CDR1 MNHEY, CDR2 SMNVEV (reference sequence). There are 13 residues in the CDR3. V lost 5 bases and J lost 11, with 17 bases in between. DNA of the CDR3: TGTGCCAGCAGTCGGGACGCTTACGTGGGGCAGTATTTT. Protein sequence: CASSRDAYVGQYF.

This clonotype was detected only a few times. The chain recombines TRBV29-1 with TRBJ2-5; 7 bases map to TRBD1. This CDR3 is built from 14 residues. Germline trimming cut 7 bases from V and 4 bases from J; bases unmatched to any gene: 12. Looked up from germline, CDR1 is SQVTM and CDR2 is ANQGSEA. The DNA of the CDR3 is TGCAGCGCTGGGACAGCCCCAGGTGGAGAGACCCAGTACTTC. Translated: CSAGTAPGGETQYF.

Only a few counts were recorded for this clonotype. The V and J genes are TRBV29-1 and TRBJ2-3; unclear D gene. CDR1 is SQVTM, CDR2 ANQGSEA, per germline. This CDR3 comprises 17 residues. Trimming removed 0 bases at V and 0 bases at J, with 16 bases between. The CDR3 protein is CSVEDPTAASSTDTQYF. CDR3 in DNA: TGCAGCGTTGAAGATCCCACTGCGGCTTCTAGCACAGATACGCAGTATTTT.

The chain joins TRBV28 to TRBJ1-1, with 7 bases aligning to TRBD1. The ends lost 6 bases at V and 0 bases at J; junction bases unmatched: 10. Germline V gives CDR1 MDHEN, CDR2 SYDVKM. The CDR3 covers 16 residues. The CDR3 loop is CASSFEMGQLNTEAFF. CDR3 nucleotides: TGTGCCAGCAGCTTTGAGATGGGACAGCTGAACACTGAAGCTTTCTTT.

The rearrangement uses TRBV4-1 and TRBJ2-1; 7 nucleotides match TRBD2. This CDR3 contains 15 residues. The V and J ends lost 2 bases and 10 bases, in that order; junction bases with no gene match: 11. Germline V gives CDR1 MGHRA, CDR2 YSYEKL. The chain's CDR3 is CASSQTSDSSYEQFF. Here the CDR3 DNA reads TGCGCCAGCAGCCAAACTAGCGACAGCTCCTACGAGCAGTTCTTC.

This clonotype occurred a few times. The chain recombines TRBV27 with TRBJ1-1; perhaps TRBD1 as D (5 bases). The CDR3 consists of 13 residues. Per the germline V gene, CDR1 is MNHEY and CDR2 is SMNVEV (reference sequence). V was clipped by 7 bases and J by 2 bases, with 11 bases between them. In nucleotides, the CDR3 is TGTGCCAGCATCTTAGGGGCCAACACTGAAGCTTTCTTT. Translation: CASILGANTEAFF.

Only a few counts were recorded for this clonotype. The chain couples TRBV29-1 to TRBJ2-1, with 9 bases aligning to TRBD1. The CDR3 contains 15 residues. The germline V gene encodes CDR1 SQVTM and CDR2 ANQGSEA. V trimming: 5 bases; J trimming: 4 bases; junction bases outside the gene matches: 9. The DNA of the CDR3 is TGCAGCGTTCAAGGGAGGGACAGGGTTTACAATGAGCAGTTCTTC. Its translation: CSVQGRDRVYNEQFF.

In this sample, this clonotype turned up once. One junction end disagrees with the germline gene, perhaps due to a read error. The chain joins TRBV3-1 to TRBJ1-2, with unresolved D. Germline V gives CDR1 LGHDT, CDR2 YNNKEL (reference sequence). CDR3 length: 16 residues. CDR3 sequence reads: CASSQGTGLRSGGYIF. CDR3 nucleotide sequence: TGTGCCAGCAGCCAAGGGACGGGTTTGAGGTCTGGTGGCTACATCTTC.

There are a few counts of this clonotype. The gene calls are TRBV12-3 or TRBV12-4 and TRBJ1-1, with unresolved D. This CDR3 is built from 13 residues. The V end lost 5 bases, the J end lost 4 bases, and 11 bases lay between the germline ends. CDR3 nucleotide sequence: TGTGCCAGCAGTACGATTGGAGGCACTGAAGCTTTCTTT. Protein sequence: CASSTIGGTEAFF.

This chain connects TRBV5-4 to TRBJ2-4; 9 bases are shared with TRBD1. The J call may be in error: the DNA end matches TRBJ2-5 better. The length of the CDR3 is 17 residues. Germline V CDR1 and CDR2: SGHNT, YYREEE (reference sequence). This CDR3 reads CASSSASGTGWQETQYF. CDR3 nucleotide sequence: TGTGCCAGCAGCTCTGCATCCGGGACAGGGTGGCAAGAGACCCAGTACTTC.

J is TRBJ2-5 and V is TRBV28; tentatively, D is TRBD2 (5 bases). The J call may be wrong; the DNA end is better matched by TRBJ2-7. The length of the CDR3 is 13 residues. Germline CDR1 MDHEN, CDR2 SYDVKM. The CDR3 region is CASKEGRRSEQYF. The DNA for the CDR3 is TGTGCCAGCAAAGAGGGAAGAAGGAGCGAGCAGTACTTC.

The chain carries TRBV10-3 and TRBJ2-7; TRBD1 or TRBD2 may be the D gene (6 bases each). Trimming stripped 2 bases from V and 7 bases from J, with 15 bases between. Germline V gene data show CDR1 as ENHRY and CDR2 as SYGVKD. The CDR3 is made up of 14 amino acids. The CDR3 is CAISEIWKGGEQYF. The CDR3 bases are TGTGCCATCAGTGAGATCTGGAAGGGGGGTGAGCAGTACTTC.

This rearrangement joins TRBV2 to TRBJ2-4, with D unresolved. Near its end, the DNA agrees better with TRBJ2-7, so the J call may be wrong. This CDR3 is built from 15 residues. CDR1 SNHLY and CDR2 FYNNEI come from the germline V gene. CDR3 residues: CASTLEPTSSYEQYF. In DNA form, the CDR3 reads TGTGCCAGCACGCTTGAGCCCACGAGCTCCTACGAGCAGTACTTC.

This clonotype was picked up a small number of times. The chain uses TRBV4-1 and TRBJ1-1; 7 nucleotides agree with TRBD1. The V segment lost 5 bases and the J segment 1 base; nucleotides outside the gene matches: 4. This CDR3 has 14 residues. CDR1 and CDR2 (germline): MGHRA, YSYEKL. CDR3 protein: CASSKGDRNTEAFF. In DNA form, the CDR3 reads TGCGCCAGCAGCAAAGGGGACAGGAACACTGAAGCTTTCTTT.

This chain joins TRBV27 and TRBJ2-3; D may be TRBD2 (6 bases). The CDR3 extends over 14 amino acids. Trimming took 8 bases from V and 4 from J, leaving 16 bases between them. In germline, CDR1 is MNHEY, CDR2 SMNVEV (reference sequence). DNA for the CDR3: TGTGCCAGCTACCCCGGCGGGGCCCCAGATACGCAGTATTTT. Protein: CASYPGGAPDTQYF.